In its sample, the clone carrying this TCR beta chain was seen a few times. The antigen is not known. TCRdb used MiXCR to reprocess the 5' RACE reads, holding one entry per CDR3 protein. The sample holds approximately 550,000 distinct CDR3 sequences, approximately 11% seen once. This specimen comes from a study of CD8 T cells in ankylosing spondylitis. General study results and limits: One TCR beta motif, made up of seven to nine highly homologous variants, appeared characteristic of ankylosing spondylitis blood.

The CDR3 totals 14 residues. With 3 bases removed from V and 4 bases from J, the gap between germline ends came to 12 bases. V usage is TRBV12-3 or TRBV12-4 and J usage is TRBJ1-1; D gene unclear. Sequences were obtained from blood, either unsorted or a sorted T cell fraction (not recorded which). The TCR comes from a male donor with ankylosing spondylitis. CDR3 sequence (DNA): TGTGCCAGCAGTTTTTCTGCGGCTGGCACTGAAGCTTTCTTT. Translated: CASSFSAAGTEAFF.